The clone carrying this T cell receptor (beta chain) was detected ten times or more. Its antigen is currently unknown. This entry belongs to a study of T cell repertoires in cytomegalovirus infection. Overall study: Indicated by public TCR beta signatures were CMV infection and matching HLA type.

In TCRdb, the reads were re-called with MiXCR into one record per CDR3 protein. The sample lists fewer than 400,000 distinct CDR3 sequences; approximately 18% were seen once. Whole-study findings and limits: Dominating the ex vivo response were TCR beta clonotypes that were CMV-specific and HLA-C-restricted. Cumulated frequencies of public TCR beta families served to identify carriers of CMV plus the relevant HLA.

The trim removed 5 bases at V and 6 bases at J, leaving 6 bases unmatched. The CDR3 is made up of 13 amino acids. Germline CDR1 reads SGHVS; CDR2 reads FQNEAQ. The TCR sequence derives from a human donor in good health (CMV status not recorded). Some clones in this sample may be carry-over from other donors' samples. The sample consisted of PBMCs. The chain is built from TRBV7-8 and TRBJ1-1; 7 bases align to TRBD1. For the CDR3, the DNA is TGTGCCAGCAGCCGGGACAGACGCGCTGAAGCTTTCTTT. It encodes CASSRDRRAEAFF.